This T cell receptor beta chain was recovered during a study of blood T cell repertoires in COVID-19. Trimming stripped 3 bases from V and 0 bases from J, with 16 bases between. This CDR3 spans 17 amino acids. The germline gives CDR1 LGHDT, CDR2 YNNKEL (reference sequence). In the authors' workflow: Cell counts per sample came from amplifying reference gene primers. Generated by immunoSEQ multiplex PCR, the TCRdb table keeps only in-frame clones and is missing some. V and J calls and clone size are given by that table; D and trimming were obtained from the DNA. The sample lists about 200,000 clones, less than 90% occurring once.

The sequence came from a woman younger than 45 who had been exposed to COVID-19. The rearrangement links TRBV3-1 (or the pseudogene TRBV3-2) to TRBJ2-3, with D hard to call. The sequencing input was PBMCs or T cells enriched from blood (not recorded which). The CDR3 DNA reads TGTGCCAGCAGCCATTTGAGGATGAGAACTAGCACAGATACGCAGTATTTT. It codes for CASSHLRMRTSTDTQYF.